The TCR beta chain described here comes from a study of human T cells and chemical hapten exposure (dated by TCRdb to the early 2020s). Context from the whole study: For sensitization, 2% DPC in acetone was applied to a 2 cm by 2 cm area of upper inner arm skin. Throughout the approximately 26-week study period, patients were also given weekly therapeutic DPC doses on the scalp. Patch testing was done on the upper back using Finn chambers containing 0.01% DPC, and results were scored after 6 days according to International Contact Dermatitis Research Group standards. The mostly female patient cohort included alopecia areata with under or over 50% scalp involvement, alopecia totalis and alopecia universalis. Libraries were combined into a pool for sequencing, and differences in TCR yield between samples came mainly from small differences in library volumes within the pool. Peripheral blood TCR repertoire changes were tracked in vivo in alopecia patients during primary and secondary sensitization to the hapten diphenylcyclopropenone (DPC). Blood samples were taken from patients before sensitization (week 0) and then at 2, 6 and about 24 weeks after DPC sensitization. Around 30 alopecia patients provided blood for TCR sequencing at one to four time points (pre-sensitization, 2, 6 and 24 weeks). General conclusions and limits of the study: Repeated subsampling changed both the strength of the expansion versus patch-test correlation and the threshold at which the correlation became significant. Because all patients had alopecia, a presumed autoimmune disease, the immune response of the patients might differ from that of healthy individuals. DPC sensitization did not change how many TCRs were above 1 in 1000 frequency, and no evidence was found of alterations in global repertoire structure. The number of PT1 expanded TCRs positively correlated with patch test score, significant at thresholds 8, 16 and 32 but not 4. Compared with pre-sensitization or healthy control sets, expanded TCRs formed significantly more large CDR3 similarity clusters, which is consistent with antigen-driven responses.

The label giving this sample's time point can be read as: pre-sensitization, week 0. The sample's treatment or condition label, in plain terms: therapeutic diphenylcyclopropenone sensitization with weekly scalp DPC. Blood at each patch-test visit was drawn before the patch test was applied. Eligible patients were aged 18 to 70, diagnosed with alopecia, deemed suitable for DPC therapy, and excluded if pregnant. Total RNA was extracted from unfractionated whole blood that had been collected in Tempus Blood RNA tubes. At least ten counts were recorded for this clonotype. No cognate antigen has been identified for it. Qualities for individual bases were not recorded, and no much larger clone is one base off. Library generation was performed with RACE. The sequencing machine was a NextSeq 500. During library preparation, unique molecular identifiers were attached to individual cDNA molecules so that TCRs could be counted in a quantitative, reproducible way. Both TCR alpha and TCR beta chains were sequenced from each blood RNA sample. Regarding the original processing steps: Samples had a median of roughly 91,000 TCRs, with a range from 23,224 to 690,600. V, J and CDR3 annotation of the TCR reads was carried out using the Decombinator software suite. For PS versus PT1 abundance plots, all samples were subsampled to the same number of TCRs (28,000). TCRs were defined as expanded if absent before sensitization and observed at least eight times at the 2-week time point. Through fastp at Q25 and MiXCR, TCRdb rebuilt clones from the public reads, retaining in-frame beta chains. Rows are combined by CDR3 protein, so each entry shows the most common genes and DNA. TCRdb assigned the V and J calls; the authors' analysis was not used. This sample is represented by tens of thousands of distinct CDR3 sequences; 8% to 10% of them were singletons. More than 3% of the sample belongs to the ten largest clones.

The sequencing here drew on whole blood, taken in connection with sensitization to the hapten diphenylcyclopropenone (DPC). The sequence was obtained from a woman aged 35 to 49 with alopecia areata. Some clones in this sample may be carry-over from other donors' samples.

At the DNA level, the sequence is TGTGCCAGCAGCTTAAGGTCGGGGCAGGGTTACGAGCAGTACTTC. This sequence encodes CASSLRSGQGYEQYF. In this chain, TRBV7-8 is recombined with TRBJ2-7, with the D segment possibly TRBD1 or TRBD2, each aligning over 5 bases. Reading from cysteine to phenylalanine, the CDR3 counts 15 amino acids. Solely the CDR3 DNA is kept, with 45 bases framed from the first base. Trimming at the junction amounts to 2 bases on V and 4 bases on J, and the germline ends lie 15 bases apart. Sequences SGHVS (CDR1) and FQNEAQ (CDR2) are obtained from the germline V gene.